Each of the 5 T cell receptor beta chains below was sequenced from the same sample in a study. TCRdb independently ran MiXCR on the 5' RACE reads; one entry per CDR3 protein. The sample includes about 47,000 distinct CDR3 sequences, about 28% of them seen just once. Sequencing was performed on naive CD4+ T cells sorted from blood. Subset reported: naive CD4+ T cells, CD4+CD45RA+CD25-. These receptors were collected from a female donor with breast cancer.

This clonotype was picked up a small number of times. V is TRBV20-1 and J is TRBJ2-7; 8 positions match TRBD1. The junction had 14 bases not matched to a gene; V was cut back by 3 bases and J by 1 base. The CDR3 extends over 17 amino acids. Germline V gives CDR1 DFQATT, CDR2 SNEGSKA (reference sequence). The CDR3 loop reads CSASEVSEDRVSYEQYF. CDR3 DNA: TGCAGTGCTAGTGAGGTCTCGGAGGACAGGGTATCCTACGAGCAGTACTTC.

The rearrangement links TRBV14 to TRBJ2-7; D remains unclear. The germline V gene encodes CDR1 SGHDN and CDR2 FVKESK. This CDR3 has 14 amino acids. V lost 4 bases, J lost 0 bases, and 10 bases lay in between. Here the CDR3 DNA reads TGTGCCAGCAGCCCTAGATGGTCCTCCTACGAGCAGTACTTC. It encodes CASSPRWSSYEQYF. Based on the CDR3 plus reference TRBV14 and TRBJ2-7, the full variable domain is EAGVTQFPSHSVIEKGQTVTLRCDPISGHDNLYWYRRVMGKEIKFLLHFVKESKQDESGMPNNRFLAERTGGTYSTLKVQPAELEDSGVYFCASSPRWSSYEQYFGPGTRLTVT.

This clonotype showed up just a few times. The chain couples TRBV7-9 to TRBJ1-6; 8 nucleotides align to TRBD1. Unmatched junction bases numbered 9, after V lost 4 bases and J lost 10 bases. Looked up from germline, CDR1 is SEHNR and CDR2 is FQNEAQ (reference sequence). The CDR3 covers 15 residues. CDR3 in amino acids: CASSSNRQGYSPLHF. DNA of the CDR3: TGTGCCAGCAGCTCCAACCGACAGGGGTACTCACCCCTCCACTTT. The whole variable domain, remainder taken from reference TRBV7-9 and TRBJ1-6, is DTGVSQNPRHKITKRGQNVTFRCDPISEHNRLYWYRQTLGQGPEFLTYFQNEAQLEKSRLLSDRFSAERPKGSFSTLEIQRTEQGDSAMYLCASSSNRQGYSPLHFGNGTRLTVT.

V and J are TRBV30 and TRBJ2-7, with D tentatively TRBD1 (6 bases). CDR3 length equals 12 residues. The ends were cut back, 1 base at V and 3 bases at J, with 7 bases in the middle. CDR1 GTSNPN and CDR2 SVGIG come from the germline V gene (reference sequence). The chain's CDR3 is CAWSEQGYEQYF. The CDR3 DNA reads TGTGCCTGGAGTGAACAGGGCTACGAGCAGTACTTC.

This sequence joins TRBV3-1 and TRBJ2-3; the D is unclear. The germline V gene encodes CDR1 LGHDT and CDR2 YNNKEL (reference sequence). This CDR3 has 13 amino acids. Trimming left V 1 base short and J 10 bases short, with 12 bases between. The CDR3 DNA reads as TGTGCCAGCAGCCAAGTTCTGACCGGCGCGCAGTATTTT. This codes for CASSQVLTGAQYF.